What follows is one T cell receptor (beta chain) and its context. The assay was immunoSEQ multiplex PCR, and TCRdb's table has in-frame clones only and misses some. Seen here are 200,000 to 250,000 clones, 84% observed once, and the top ten hold roughly 6.2%. The data stem from a study of blood T cell repertoires in COVID-19. Study as a whole: Collection of acute and convalescent COVID-19 samples took place in the United States, Italy and Spain. In each case, the material was cDNA or gDNA derived from T cells, B-cell-depleted T cells, or PBMCs.

The specimen was PBMCs or T cells enriched from blood (not recorded which). The sequence was obtained from a woman aged 35 to 49 who had recovered from COVID-19.

The CDR3 DNA is TGTGCCAGCAGCCAATACGGCGGGAGCATATCCTACGAGCAGTACTTC. Residues: CASSQYGGSISYEQYF. The V call is TRBV7-8, the J call TRBJ2-7, with TRBD2 identical over 7 bases. The CDR3 extends over 16 amino acids. Germline values: CDR1 SGHVS, CDR2 FQNEAQ. V dropped 5 bases and J dropped 1; count of bases not matched to a gene: 11.